A single sample gave rise to the 10 T cell receptor beta chains below, sequenced in a study of blood T cells in healthy people across ages. Combining a sample-barcoded 5' primer with a J-beta primer mix, a second PCR ran for roughly 6 to 11 cycles. TCRdb analysed the 5' RACE reads with MiXCR anew, one entry per CDR3 protein. Among about 970,000 distinct CDR3 sequences listed, roughly 51% were seen once. Sequencing was carried out using blood. These receptor sequences come from a woman in her sixties in good health.

This chain uses TRBV6-6 with TRBJ2-3; D gene unclear. Germline V gene lookup returns CDR1 MNHNY and CDR2 SVGAGI (reference sequence). Deletions cut 6 bases from V and 4 bases from J, with 14 bases between. This CDR3 is 14 amino acids long. The CDR3 region has the DNA TGTGCCAGCAGCTATCCTAACGATGCAGATACGCAGTATTTT. Translating it yields CASSYPNDADTQYF.

V usage is TRBV9 and J usage is TRBJ2-2; D is uncertain. There are 16 residues in the CDR3. In germline, CDR1 is SGDLS, CDR2 YYNGEE. V lost 0 bases and J 0 bases, leaving 9 bases between the germline ends. CDR3 sequence: CASSVAGRPNTGELFF. The CDR3 DNA is TGTGCCAGCAGCGTAGCGGGTCGGCCGAACACCGGGGAGCTGTTTTTT.

The chain joins TRBV28 to TRBJ1-3; D may be TRBD1 (5 bases). Trimming removed 8 bases at V and 0 bases at J, with 11 bases between. The CDR3 sequence is 14 residues long. Germline assignment: CDR1 MDHEN and CDR2 SYDVKM. The CDR3 coding sequence is TGTGCCAGCCTCTTAGGGGCCTCTGGAAACACCATATATTTT. It yields the protein CASLLGASGNTIYF.

The chain's CDR3 is CASSQGVDRSYNEQFF. The CDR3 DNA follows: TGTGCCAGCAGCCAAGGGGTGGATCGCTCCTACAATGAGCAGTTCTTC. The chain couples TRBV3-1 to TRBJ2-1; no clear D. Trimming removed 1 base from V and 0 bases from J, with 10 bases in between. CDR3 length: 16 residues. Germline loops: CDR1 LGHDT, CDR2 YNNKEL (reference sequence).

A few counts support this clonotype. The V and J genes are TRBV12-3 or TRBV12-4 and TRBJ1-4; 7 bases align to TRBD1. The CDR3 runs 14 residues. The junction had 3 bases not matched to a gene; V was cut back by 6 bases and J by 2 bases. The CDR3 bases are TGTGCCAGCAGCCCGACAGGGACTAATGAAAAACTGTTTTTT. Its protein is CASSPTGTNEKLFF.

CDR3 protein: CASSPTGGGSGANVLTF. CDR3 bases: TGTGCCAGCAGCCCTACAGGGGGCGGGTCTGGGGCCAACGTCCTGACTTTC. The genes are TRBV6-6 and TRBJ2-6, with 9 bases aligning to TRBD1. This CDR3 region has 17 residues. Germline CDR1 reads MNHNY; CDR2 reads SVGAGI (reference sequence). V shed 6 bases, J shed 1 base, and the junction held 7 bases outside the gene matches.

This clonotype was seen only a few times. The V gene is TRBV20-1, the J gene TRBJ2-1; TRBD1 or TRBD2 may be the D gene (5 bases each). Deletions cut 5 bases from V and 2 bases from J, with 13 bases between. This CDR3 has 14 amino acids. Germline CDR1 DFQATT, CDR2 SNEGSKA (reference sequence). This chain's CDR3 is CSAGDPEAYNEQFF. CDR3 sequence (DNA): TGCAGTGCTGGGGACCCAGAGGCCTACAATGAGCAGTTCTTC.

The chain combines TRBV4-1 with TRBJ2-7; TRBD1 is a possible D gene (6 bases). The V gene lost 1 base and the J gene lost 2 bases, with 18 bases spanning the gap. Germline V CDR1 and CDR2: MGHRA, YSYEKL. This CDR3 has 17 residues. The chain's CDR3 is CASSQASRDMFAYEQYF. The CDR3 bases are TGCGCCAGCAGCCAAGCGTCCCGGGACATGTTTGCCTACGAGCAGTACTTC.

The chain joins TRBV12-3 or TRBV12-4 to TRBJ2-1; 7 bases are a match to TRBD2. The CDR3 extends over 15 amino acids. The ends lost 4 bases at V and 6 bases at J; junction bases unmatched: 9. The CDR3 spells CASSWGSGPFNEQFF. The CDR3 nucleotides read TGTGCCAGCAGTTGGGGTAGCGGGCCCTTCAATGAGCAGTTCTTC.

The chain recombines TRBV20-1 with TRBJ2-1, with 11 bases matching TRBD2. The DNA end favors TRBJ2-7, so the J call may be wrong. The length of the CDR3 is 16 residues. CDR1 and CDR2 (germline): DFQATT, SNEGSKA (reference sequence). CDR3 bases: TGCAGTGCTACCCTAGCGGGAGGCAGCTCCTACAATGAGCAGTACTTC. Translated, it gives CSATLAGGSSYNEQYF.